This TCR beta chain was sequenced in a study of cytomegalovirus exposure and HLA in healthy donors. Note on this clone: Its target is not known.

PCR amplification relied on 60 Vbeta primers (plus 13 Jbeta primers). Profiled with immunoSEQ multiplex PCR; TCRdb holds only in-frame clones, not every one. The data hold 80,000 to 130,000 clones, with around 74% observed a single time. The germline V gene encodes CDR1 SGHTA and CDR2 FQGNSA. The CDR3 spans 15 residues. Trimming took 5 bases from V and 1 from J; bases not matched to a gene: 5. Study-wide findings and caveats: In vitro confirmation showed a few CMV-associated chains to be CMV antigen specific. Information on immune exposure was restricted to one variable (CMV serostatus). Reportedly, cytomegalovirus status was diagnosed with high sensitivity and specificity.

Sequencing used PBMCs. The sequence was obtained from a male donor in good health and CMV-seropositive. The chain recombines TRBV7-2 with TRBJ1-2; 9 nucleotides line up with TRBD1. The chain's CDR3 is CASSAGQGSNYGYTF. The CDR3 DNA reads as TGTGCCAGCAGCGCCGGACAGGGGAGTAACTATGGCTACACCTTC. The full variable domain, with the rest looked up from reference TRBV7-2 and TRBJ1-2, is GAGVSQSPSNKVTEKGKDVELRCDPISGHTALYWYRQSLGQGLEFLIYFQGNSAPDKSGLPSDRFSAERTGGSVSTLTIQRTQQEDSAVYLCASSAGQGSNYGYTFGSGTRLTVV.